This T cell receptor beta chain was captured by sequencing in a study of control samples from healthy donors and cancer patients. In germline, CDR1 is MNHNS, CDR2 SASEGT. There are 17 residues in the CDR3. The junction had 5 bases not matched to a gene; V was cut back by 0 bases and J by 1 base. This table comes from immunoSEQ multiplex PCR, and its TCRdb copy is limited to in-frame clones, with some not included. Here the sample spans about 120,000 clones, approximately 90% being singletons. The specimen was blood. The rearrangement links TRBV6-1 to TRBJ2-1; 8 nucleotides match TRBD1. The sequence derives from a man aged 35-49 years in good health. The DNA of the CDR3 is TGTGCCAGCAGTGAAGCACGACGACAGGGGTCCTACAATGAGCAGTTCTTC. Translated, it gives CASSEARRQGSYNEQFF.